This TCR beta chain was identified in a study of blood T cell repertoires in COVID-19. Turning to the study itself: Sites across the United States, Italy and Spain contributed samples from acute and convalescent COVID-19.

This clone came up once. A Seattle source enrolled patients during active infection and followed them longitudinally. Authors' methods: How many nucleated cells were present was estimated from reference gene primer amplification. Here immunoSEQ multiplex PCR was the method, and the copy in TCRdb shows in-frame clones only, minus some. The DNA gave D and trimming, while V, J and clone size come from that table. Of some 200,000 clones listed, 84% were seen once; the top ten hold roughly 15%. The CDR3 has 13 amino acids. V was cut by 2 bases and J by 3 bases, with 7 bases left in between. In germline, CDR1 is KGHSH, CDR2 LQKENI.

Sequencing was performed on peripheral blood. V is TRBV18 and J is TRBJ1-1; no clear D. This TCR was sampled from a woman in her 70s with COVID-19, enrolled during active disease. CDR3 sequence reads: CASSPEQDTEAFF. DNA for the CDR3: TGTGCCAGCTCACCAGAGCAGGACACTGAAGCTTTCTTT.